This section outlines one T cell receptor (beta chain) sequence together with its context. Between the trimmed V and J ends, which lost 0 bases and 1 base, there was a span of 9 bases. This CDR3 is 15 amino acids long. Looked up from germline, CDR1 is SGHTS and CDR2 is YDEGEE. The sample originates from a study of blood T cell repertoires in COVID-19. Overall study context: Sites across the United States, Italy and Spain contributed samples from acute and convalescent COVID-19. The analysed material was cDNA or gDNA that came from T cells, B-cell-depleted T cells, or PBMCs.

Authors' processing steps: Researchers report that nucleated cell counts were estimated from reference gene primer amplification. Assay used: immunoSEQ multiplex PCR; TCRdb lists only in-frame clones, some missing. The V and J calls and clone size were taken over from that table, and D and trimming were inferred from the DNA. The sample records 85,000 to 100,000 clones, around three quarters being singletons. This sequence originates from a man aged 45 to 65 who had recovered from COVID-19. V gene TRBV5-8 combines with J gene TRBJ2-3; D is ambiguous. The source material was peripheral blood. The CDR3 bases are TGTGCCAGCAGCTTGGGGCAGATCGGCACAGATACGCAGTATTTT. It is translated as CASSLGQIGTDTQYF.